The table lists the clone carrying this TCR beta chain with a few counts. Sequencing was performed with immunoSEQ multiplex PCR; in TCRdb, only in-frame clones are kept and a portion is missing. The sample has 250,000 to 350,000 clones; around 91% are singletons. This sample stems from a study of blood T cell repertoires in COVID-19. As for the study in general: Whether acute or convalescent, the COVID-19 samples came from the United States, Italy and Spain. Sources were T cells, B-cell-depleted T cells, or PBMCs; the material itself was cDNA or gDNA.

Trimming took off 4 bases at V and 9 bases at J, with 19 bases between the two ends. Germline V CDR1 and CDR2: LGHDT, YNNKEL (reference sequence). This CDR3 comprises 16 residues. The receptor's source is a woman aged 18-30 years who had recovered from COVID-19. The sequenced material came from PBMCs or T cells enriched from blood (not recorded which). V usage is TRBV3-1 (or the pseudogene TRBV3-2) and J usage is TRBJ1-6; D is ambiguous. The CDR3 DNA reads TGTGCCAGCAGCCCCCCCGGGAGCTGGGAAAGTTCACCCCTCCACTTT. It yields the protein CASSPPGSWESSPLHF.